The 14 T cell receptor beta chains listed next were all sequenced from one sample in a study of OX40 agonist ivuxolimab in advanced cancers. TCRdb's copy holds only in-frame clones and misses some; the assay was immunoSEQ multiplex PCR. The sample contains approximately 76,000 clones, roughly 86% of which appear only once. Sequencing used CD4+ or CD8+ T cells sorted from blood, obtained in a trial of the OX40 agonist ivuxolimab. Source of these receptors: an adult with an advanced solid tumor such as melanoma, head and neck, liver or kidney cancer.

This clone was seen once. This rearrangement joins TRBV11-2 to TRBJ2-3; TRBD2 is a possible D gene (6 bases). This CDR3 region has 15 residues. V lost 2 bases to trimming and J lost 6 bases, with 15 bases between them. Germline V gene data show CDR1 as SGHAT and CDR2 as FQNNGV. CDR3: CASSLIFAGRDTQYF. The CDR3 DNA sequence: TGTGCCAGCAGCTTAATTTTTGCGGGGAGGGATACGCAGTATTTT. Supplemented by reference TRBV11-2 and TRBJ2-3, the full variable domain reads EAGVAQSPRYKIIEKRQSVAFWCNPISGHATLYWYQQILGQGPKLLIQFQNNGVVDDSQLPKDRFSAERLKGVDSTLKIQPAKLEDSAVYLCASSLIFAGRDTQYFGPGTRLTVL.

This chain links TRBV5-1 with TRBJ2-1, with TRBD2 matching 11 bases. The CDR3 runs to 16 residues. Trimming at V came to 4 bases and at J to 7 bases, leaving 10 bases not matched to a gene. Germline CDR1 and CDR2: SGHRS and YFSETQ. CDR3 sequence: CASSPLAGGPLNEQFF. The DNA for the CDR3 is TGCGCCAGCAGCCCCTTAGCGGGAGGGCCATTAAATGAGCAGTTCTTC.

In regard to this clone: This sample also contains other DNA sequences that code for the same CDR3. The V and J genes are TRBV29-1 and TRBJ2-1; a possible D gene is TRBD2 (5 bases). Per the germline V gene, CDR1 is SQVTM and CDR2 is ANQGSEA. This CDR3 has 13 residues. V lost 7 bases and J lost 1, with 11 bases in between. The CDR3 DNA follows: TGCAGCGCCAGTGGGAGTTCCTACAATGAGCAGTTCTTC. Protein product: CSASGSSYNEQFF.

V is TRBV12-5 and J is TRBJ2-3; possibly TRBD1 or TRBD2 for D (5 bases each). CDR3 length: 13 residues. Germline CDR1 reads LGHNT; CDR2 reads FRNRAP. The V and J ends lost 3 bases and 5 bases respectively, with 9 bases between them. Here the CDR3 DNA reads TGTGCTAGTGGTTTATGGGACCTAGATACGCAGTATTTT. Translating gives CASGLWDLDTQYF.

The V call is TRBV7-2, the J call TRBJ2-1, with TRBD2 identical over 9 bases. The CDR3 totals 18 residues. Germline V gives CDR1 SGHTA, CDR2 FQGNSA. The ends lost 1 base at V and 0 bases at J; junction bases unmatched: 7. CDR3 nucleotide sequence: TGTGCCAGCAGCTTAGTCGCTAGCGGGATGAACTCCTACAATGAGCAGTTCTTC. Amino acid sequence: CASSLVASGMNSYNEQFF. Combining the CDR3 with reference TRBV7-2 and TRBJ2-1 gives the whole variable domain GAGVSQSPSNKVTEKGKDVELRCDPISGHTALYWYRQSLGQGLEFLIYFQGNSAPDKSGLPSDRFSAERTGGSVSTLTIQRTQQEDSAVYLCASSLVASGMNSYNEQFFGPGTRLTVL.

The chain is built from TRBV5-1 and TRBJ2-1; maybe TRBD2 (7 bases). This CDR3 is 16 amino acids long. Trimming took 2 bases from V and 5 from J, leaving 17 bases between them. The germline V gene encodes CDR1 SGHRS and CDR2 YFSETQ. The CDR3 sequence is CASSFNTGRVNNEQFF. The CDR3 nucleotides read TGCGCCAGCAGCTTTAACACAGGGAGGGTTAACAATGAGCAGTTCTTC.

V gene TRBV7-8 combines with J gene TRBJ1-3; no firm D call. This CDR3 comprises 16 residues. CDR1 SGHVS and CDR2 FQNEAQ come from the germline V gene. Trimming removed 0 bases from V and 2 bases from J, with 11 bases in between. The CDR3 DNA reads TGTGCCAGCAGCTTAGCCCAAGGTGTACCTGGAAACACCATATATTTT. Protein: CASSLAQGVPGNTIYF.

This clone was detected a few times. The CDR3 reads CAISPNTGDKDEQYF. The CDR3 nucleotides are TGTGCCATCAGTCCCAATACAGGGGATAAGGACGAGCAGTACTTC. The chain couples TRBV10-3 to TRBJ2-7; 7 bases align to TRBD1. The CDR3 contains 15 residues. Germline values: CDR1 ENHRY, CDR2 SYGVKD. V was clipped by 5 bases and J by 5 bases; unmatched bases: 12.

V gene TRBV5-1 combines with J gene TRBJ2-1; 8 bases agree with TRBD2. After removal of 0 bases from V and 3 bases from J, the junction contained 5 bases not matched to a gene. Germline loops: CDR1 SGHRS, CDR2 YFSETQ. The CDR3 has 16 residues. CDR3 sequence reads: CASSLVVTSDYNEQFF. The CDR3 nucleotides are TGCGCCAGCAGCTTGGTCGTGACTAGCGACTACAATGAGCAGTTCTTC.

The chain couples TRBV19 to TRBJ1-4; D possibly corresponds to TRBD1 (5 bases). CDR3 length: 14 residues. Per the germline V gene, CDR1 is LNHDA and CDR2 is SQIVND (reference sequence). The V and J ends lost 6 bases and 13 bases respectively, with 21 bases between them. CDR3 in amino acids: CASRIEIQGSALFF. CDR3 bases: TGTGCCAGTAGGATCGAGATCCAGGGATCGGCACTGTTTTTT.

The chain has TRBV10-1 and TRBJ2-5, with a tentative D call TRBD2 (5 bases). From germline, CDR1 is WNHNN and CDR2 SYGVQD (reference sequence). V lost 5 bases, J lost 3 bases, and 10 bases lay in between. The CDR3 covers 13 residues. In DNA, the CDR3 is TGCGCCAGCAGTCGGGATCCCGAAGAGACCCAGTACTTC. Translation: CASSRDPEETQYF.

The V call is TRBV7-2, the J call TRBJ2-3, with 10 bases lining up with TRBD2. After removal of 5 bases from V and 2 bases from J, the junction contained 7 bases not matched to a gene. The CDR3 loop spans 16 amino acids. CDR1 SGHTA and CDR2 FQGNSA come from the germline V gene. CDR3 sequence reads: CASSRSSGGYTDTQYF. The CDR3 DNA sequence: TGTGCCAGCAGCCGTTCTAGCGGGGGATACACAGATACGCAGTATTTT.

V usage is TRBV4-1 and J usage is TRBJ2-3, with 8 positions matching TRBD2. After removal of 3 bases from V and 1 base from J, the junction contained 3 bases not matched to a gene. The CDR3 is 15 residues long. The germline CDR1 and CDR2 sequences are MGHRA and YSYEKL. The CDR3 reads CASSQSGSRTDTQYF. DNA for the CDR3: TGCGCCAGCAGCCAGAGCGGGAGTCGCACAGATACGCAGTATTTT.

The DNA for the CDR3 is TGTGCCAGCAGTTTAAGCGGGACAGGGGGGTACGAGCAGTACTTC. Protein product: CASSLSGTGGYEQYF. The chain couples TRBV28 to TRBJ2-7, with 11 bases identical to TRBD1. The CDR3 totals 15 residues. Germline values: CDR1 MDHEN, CDR2 SYDVKM. V gave up 2 bases and J gave up 4 bases; unmatched junction bases: 4.